The subject of this entry is one TCR beta chain. This entry is derived from a study of blood T cells in healthy people across ages. This CDR3 spans 16 amino acids. Looked up from germline, CDR1 is SGHRS and CDR2 is YFSETQ. The V and J ends lost 7 bases and 8 bases respectively, with 24 bases between them. The sample providers were healthy Caucasian people from Russia, aged roughly 6 to 90. The authors extracted at least 5 micrograms of total RNA per sample. Sample-barcoded 5' priming and a J-beta primer mix drove a second PCR of about 6 to 12 cycles. Each cDNA molecule, via a template-switch adaptor with 12 random nucleotides, was tagged. Each CDR3 protein gets one entry after TCRdb re-called the 5' RACE reads with MiXCR. This table has 1.8 million or so distinct CDR3 sequences, more than 35% appearing once.

The sample comprised blood. The sequence derives from a human donor in good health. V is TRBV5-1 and J is TRBJ1-4; tentative D call: TRBD1 (6 bases). The CDR3 DNA reads as TGCGCCAGCCATAACAGGGAACCGGGATCAGGGGAAAAACTGTTTTTT. Protein product: CASHNREPGSGEKLFF. The variable domain in full, completed from reference TRBV5-1 and TRBJ1-4, reads KAGVTQTPRYLIKTRGQQVTLSCSPISGHRSVSWYQQTPGQGLQFLFEYFSETQRNKGNFPGRFSGRQFSNSRSEMNVSTLELGDSALYLCASHNREPGSGEKLFFGSGTQLSVL.